One and the same sample provided the 3 T cell receptor beta chains below, sequenced in a study of T cells after yellow fever vaccination. Using its own MiXCR run on the 5' RACE reads, TCRdb lists one record per CDR3 protein. The profile shows around 88,000 distinct CDR3 sequences, less than 15% of them singletons. The specimen comprised CD8+ T cells not binding an NS4B(214-222) dextramer, sorted from PBMCs, sampled less than 25 days after the first yellow fever vaccination. The receptors stem from a man aged 18 to 30 who received the YFV17D yellow fever vaccine.

This clonotype was detected only a few times. The chain is built from TRBV15 and TRBJ2-3; a weak D match, TRBD2 (5 bases). Germline V gene sequence: CDR1 LNHNV, CDR2 YYDKDF (reference sequence). The CDR3 totals 16 residues. Trimming removed 1 base from V and 2 bases from J, with 13 bases in between. The CDR3 bases are TGTGCCACCAGCAGAGCCACCCCGGGGTACACAGATACGCAGTATTTT. Its translation is CATSRATPGYTDTQYF.

J is TRBJ2-7 and V is TRBV12-3 or TRBV12-4; 7 bases map to TRBD1. The CDR3 has 14 residues. The V and J ends lost 5 bases and 1 base, in that order; junction bases with no gene match: 5. CDR3 sequence: CASSPTGLSYEQYF. CDR3 sequence (DNA): TGTGCCAGCAGTCCGACAGGGTTGTCCTACGAGCAGTACTTC.

V and J are TRBV7-2 and TRBJ1-2; tentatively, D is TRBD1 (6 bases). The V end lost 0 bases, the J end lost 0 bases, and 11 bases lay between the germline ends. CDR3 length: 16 residues. CDR1 is SGHTA and CDR2 is FQGNSA in the germline V gene. The CDR3 here is CASSLAQQGTNYGYTF. In DNA, the CDR3 is TGTGCCAGCAGCTTAGCCCAACAGGGTACTAACTATGGCTACACCTTC.